This TCR beta chain was identified in a study of cytomegalovirus exposure and HLA in healthy donors. With V trimmed by 5 bases and J by 1 base, 10 bases remained unmatched. Germline CDR1 is SEHNR and CDR2 is FQNEAQ (reference sequence). The CDR3 sequence is 17 residues long. This clone was detected only once. Its antigen is as yet unknown. Use of 60 Vbeta and 13 Jbeta primers characterized the PCR. The repertoire was sequenced with immunoSEQ multiplex PCR; TCRdb's copy has only in-frame clones and lacks some. Among about 100,000 clones listed, around 82% were seen once. Study-level findings and limits: It was confirmed in vitro that a few of the CMV-associated chains were specific for CMV antigens. In a later analysis, a missense DCLRE1C variant was linked to TCR beta V- and J-gene trimming. In an earlier analysis, in some 500 donors, most V segments appeared productive either ~87% or ~30% of the time.

The sequencing input was PBMCs. J is TRBJ2-5 and V is TRBV7-9; 10 nucleotides match TRBD2. The receptor was derived from an older woman in good health and CMV-seronegative. The CDR3 region is CASSPGGSGRPQETQYF. The CDR3, as DNA: TGTGCCAGCAGCCCGGGGGGTAGCGGGAGGCCCCAAGAGACCCAGTACTTC. The entire variable domain, with the rest obtained from reference TRBV7-9 and TRBJ2-5, is as follows: DTGVSQNPRHKITKRGQNVTFRCDPISEHNRLYWYRQTLGQGPEFLTYFQNEAQLEKSRLLSDRFSAERPKGSFSTLEIQRTEQGDSAMYLCASSPGGSGRPQETQYFGPGTRLLVL.